The rows below give T cell receptor beta chains drawn from one sample of a study of naive and memory T cell subsets. MiXCR, applied by TCRdb to the UMI-ligation and nested PCR reads, yields one record per CDR3 protein. The sample gives approximately 140,000 distinct CDR3 sequences, 15% to 25% of which show up once; around 0.63% is in the top ten. The sample taken for sequencing was naive CD8+ T cells from blood. These receptor sequences come from a human donor in good health. Each CDR3 is given with its conserved first and last residue. D genes are given only for firm matches. The listing skips clone size in some rows; elsewhere it reads once, few, many or a size class.

TGCAGCGGAGAACAGGGGGTTTGGGAGACCCAGTACTTC,CSGEQGVWETQYF,TRBD1,TRBJ2-5,TRBV29-1,NA
TGTGCCACCAGCAGAGATCTTGGACTAGCCAATGAGCAGTTCTTC,CATSRDLGLANEQFF,TRBD2,TRBJ2-1,TRBV15,NA
TGTGCCAGTCTCCTGCGGGATCCATGGCAAGATACGCAGTATTTT,CASLLRDPWQDTQYF,NA,TRBJ2-3,TRBV6-6,few
TGTGCCAGCAGTTTAGGGGGCCTGGTGACAGGCGGGCTTGGGGATCAGCCCCAGCATTTT,CASSLGGLVTGGLGDQPQHF,NA,TRBJ1-5,TRBV28,NA
TGCGCCAGCAGCGAGTGGACAGGGGCGAACACTGAAGCTTTCTTT,CASSEWTGANTEAFF,TRBD1,TRBJ1-1,TRBV10-2,NA
TGCAGCGTTGAAGACGGTTATGACTACACCGGGGAGCTGTTTTTT,CSVEDGYDYTGELFF,NA,TRBJ2-2,TRBV29-1,NA
TGCGCCAGCAGCCTAACGCGGGGTACCCGCTCCTACGAGCAGTACTTC,CASSLTRGTRSYEQYF,NA,TRBJ2-7,TRBV4-1,NA
TGTGCCAGCAACGAGCCGGGACGGATGAACACTGAAGCTTTCTTT,CASNEPGRMNTEAFF,NA,TRBJ1-1,TRBV7-9,many
TGTGCCAGCTCACCCTCCTTTAGTCCGTCCGAGCAGTACTTC,CASSPSFSPSEQYF,NA,TRBJ2-7,TRBV18,many
TGTGCCAGCAGCCCATTGGGACTAGCGGGAGTAGGTGAGCAGTTCTTC,CASSPLGLAGVGEQFF,TRBD2,TRBJ2-1,TRBV11-3,NA
TGTGCCAGCAGCAAAGACTCCTTAGCCAAAAACATTCAGTACTTC,CASSKDSLAKNIQYF,NA,TRBJ2-4,TRBV9,NA
TGCGCCAGCAGCCCCCAGGATTACACTGAAGCTTTCTTT,CASSPQDYTEAFF,NA,TRBJ1-1,TRBV4-1,NA
TGTGCCACCCAGGGCGAGACTAGCGGATTGGGTGAGCAGTTCTTC,CATQGETSGLGEQFF,TRBD2,TRBJ2-1,TRBV28,NA
TGTGCCAGCAGTTTGGTAGGCGGCCAACACTATGGCTACACCTTC,CASSLVGGQHYGYTF,NA,TRBJ1-2,TRBV12-3/TRBV12-4,NA
TGTGCCACCAATCGTGAAGGGGACCTATCCTACAATGAGCAGTTCTTC,CATNREGDLSYNEQFF,NA,TRBJ2-1,TRBV28,NA
TGTGCCAGCAGTTCCTCCGGGACAGGGGGTCAGCCCCAGCATTTT,CASSSSGTGGQPQHF,TRBD1,TRBJ1-5,TRBV27,NA
TGTGCCAGTAGTGAGTATGGCAGCGTAAGCAATGAGCAGTTCTTC,CASSEYGSVSNEQFF,NA,TRBJ2-1,TRBV19,NA
TGTGCCAGCAGTTTATGCCTCGACCCCAAACTAGCGGGAGAGACCTACGAGCAGTACTTC,CASSLCLDPKLAGETYEQYF,TRBD2,TRBJ2-7,TRBV28,NA
TGCAGCGTTGAAGTTGCCGGCAATCAGCCCCAGCATTTT,CSVEVAGNQPQHF,NA,TRBJ1-5,TRBV29-1,medium-sized
TGTGCCAGCAAACTAGCGGGAGGAACAGATACGCAGTATTTT,CASKLAGGTDTQYF,TRBD2,TRBJ2-3,TRBV27,few
TGTGCCAGCTCAATGGGGGGGGCGAGTGGCTACACCTTC,CASSMGGASGYTF,NA,TRBJ1-2,TRBV27,NA
TGCGCCAGCAGCCGAGGGACTAGCGGGAGGCTGGGGGTTGAGTTCTTC,CASSRGTSGRLGVEFF,TRBD2,TRBJ2-1,TRBV4-1,NA
TGTGCCAGCAGTCCAGCGGGGATCCCGGAAACTAATGAAAAACTGTTTTTT,CASSPAGIPETNEKLFF,NA,TRBJ1-4,TRBV27,NA
TGTGCCAGCAGCTTATTTGGGGACCCGGAAGCTTTCTTT,CASSLFGDPEAFF,NA,TRBJ1-1,TRBV7-9,few